This T cell receptor beta chain emerged from a study of graft-versus-host responses after intestinal transplantation. Study findings and constraints: Subjects displaying graft-donor T cell macrochimerism possessed elevated graft-versus-host to host-versus-graft clonal ratios inside allografts.

Repertoires were generated with immunoSEQ multiplex PCR, while TCRdb's copy carries only in-frame clones and drops some. This sample has about 47,000 clones, with about 95% found just once. From germline, CDR1 is MDHEN and CDR2 SYDVKM. Trimming cost V 5 bases and J 0 bases, with 17 bases left between them. This CDR3 spans 17 amino acids. Worth noting for this clone: Its antigen remains unknown.

The material sequenced was PBMCs, taken around 48 weeks after intestinal transplant. The clonotype originates from a human patient who received an intestinal transplant, so some T cells may come from the graft donor. The V call is TRBV28, the J call TRBJ1-5, with D possibly being TRBD1 (5 bases). The CDR3 protein is CASSPRVTALSNQPQHF. The CDR3 nucleotides read TGTGCCAGCAGTCCCAGGGTTACCGCGCTTAGCAATCAGCCCCAGCATTTT.